What follows are 28 T cell receptor beta chains derived from one specimen sequenced in a study of CD8+ T cells in alopecia areata. Extracted from the samples, RNA was reverse transcribed into cDNA to serve as the sequencing template. Here immunoSEQ multiplex PCR was the method, and the copy in TCRdb shows in-frame clones only, minus some. In the table there are 150,000 or so clones, about 49% of which are singletons. Sequences were derived from CD8+ T cells sorted from blood, sampled at week 0. These TCRs come from a human donor with alopecia areata.

The V gene is TRBV6-5, the J gene TRBJ2-7; 9 bases fit TRBD1. The CDR3 is 15 amino acids. The junction had 5 bases not matched to a gene; V was cut back by 4 bases and J by 1 base. CDR1 and CDR2 (germline): MNHEY, SVGAGI. CDR3 protein: CASSSPGQGSYEQYF. CDR3 nucleotide sequence: TGTGCCAGCAGTTCCCCGGGACAGGGTTCCTACGAGCAGTACTTC.

This chain joins TRBV5-6 and TRBJ2-3; D not certain. Germline assignment: CDR1 SGHDT and CDR2 YYEEEE. There are 15 residues in the CDR3. V was cut by 4 bases and J by 3 bases, with 15 bases left in between. In DNA form, the CDR3 reads TGTGCCAGCAGCCTGCAAAGGTTGGGTACAGATACGCAGTATTTT. It yields the protein CASSLQRLGTDTQYF.

The chain carries TRBV7-3 and TRBJ2-7; 8 bases agree with TRBD1. Germline assignment: CDR1 SGHTA and CDR2 FQGTGA. This CDR3 comprises 13 residues. Germline trimming cut 5 bases from V and 5 bases from J; bases unmatched to any gene: 5. This CDR3 is CASSATGGNEQYF. The CDR3 DNA is TGTGCCAGCAGCGCCACAGGGGGAAACGAGCAGTACTTC.

CDR3 protein: CASSVDSPYEQYF. The CDR3 coding sequence is TGTGCCAGCAGCGTGGACAGCCCCTACGAGCAGTACTTC. The V and J genes are TRBV9 and TRBJ2-7; a weak D match, TRBD1 (6 bases). The germline gives CDR1 SGDLS, CDR2 YYNGEE. The CDR3 is 13 amino acids. With 2 bases removed from V and 2 bases from J, the gap between germline ends came to 8 bases.

The genes are TRBV29-1 and TRBJ1-2, with a possible D match to TRBD1 (6 bases). The germline V and J ends were trimmed by 2 bases and 6 bases, with 13 bases remaining between them. The CDR3 consists of 13 residues. Looked up from germline, CDR1 is SQVTM and CDR2 is ANQGSEA. CDR3 sequence: CSVEPTGLDGYTF. The DNA of the CDR3 is TGCAGCGTTGAACCCACAGGGTTAGATGGCTACACCTTC.

This clone has just a few counts. The rearrangement links TRBV2 to TRBJ2-2; D not certain. Per the germline V gene, CDR1 is SNHLY and CDR2 is FYNNEI. Trimming cost V 6 bases and J 5 bases, with 19 bases left between them. This CDR3 has 16 amino acids. CDR3: CASSLGPPGGTGELFF. The CDR3 region has the DNA TGTGCCAGCAGCCTCGGGCCCCCGGGCGGAACCGGGGAGCTGTTTTTT.

The chain employs TRBV30 and TRBJ2-7, with D maybe TRBD1 (5 bases). The germline CDR1 and CDR2 sequences are GTSNPN and SVGIG (reference sequence). There are 15 residues in the CDR3. The V and J ends lost 3 bases and 3 bases respectively, with 18 bases between them. In DNA form, the CDR3 reads TGTGCCTGGAGCCTGGGGCAGTTGGTCCTCTACGAGCAGTACTTC. This translates into CAWSLGQLVLYEQYF.

The V call is TRBV7-6, the J call TRBJ2-3, with D possibly called TRBD1 or TRBD2 (6 bases each). This CDR3 has 13 amino acids. Trimming stripped 7 bases from V and 2 bases from J, with 10 bases between. Germline CDR1 and CDR2: SGHVS and FNYEAQ. CDR3 residues: CASKGGYTDTQYF. The CDR3 DNA follows: TGTGCCAGCAAAGGGGGGTACACAGATACGCAGTATTTT.

This clone was detected a few times. The chain couples TRBV18 to TRBJ1-3, with 9 nucleotides matching TRBD1. This CDR3 has 21 residues. V was pared by 4 bases and J by 1 base, with 20 bases of the junction left unmatched. CDR1 KGHSH and CDR2 LQKENI come from the germline V gene. The CDR3 sequence is CASSRNPGQGSIWESGNTIYF. CDR3 coding DNA: TGTGCCAGCTCACGAAACCCCGGACAGGGGTCTATATGGGAATCTGGAAACACCATATATTTT.

This clone came up a few times. The J gene is TRBJ2-3, the V gene TRBV5-1; perhaps TRBD2 as D (5 bases). Trimming cost V 0 bases and J 3 bases, with 11 bases left between them. Germline V lookup: CDR1 SGHRS, CDR2 YFSETQ. The length of the CDR3 is 15 residues. CDR3 sequence (DNA): TGCGCCAGCAGCTTGGCCCTAGGGAGTACAGATACGCAGTATTTT. Its protein is CASSLALGSTDTQYF.

As concerns this clone: Lacking the conserved final phenylalanine or tryptophan, this CDR3 likely reflects a read error. The V and J genes are TRBV30 and TRBJ2-7; 13 bases agree with TRBD2. Germline lookup yields CDR1 GTSNPN and CDR2 SVGIG (reference sequence). The CDR3 loop spans 16 amino acids. The V segment lost 3 bases and the J segment 7 bases; nucleotides outside the gene matches: 12. In DNA form, the CDR3 reads TGTGCCTGGAGCTTGTATGGACTAGCGGGGGATGGAGAGCAGTACCTC. Residues: CAWSLYGLAGDGEQYL.

With respect to this clone: The sample carries other DNA sequences with the same CDR3. The CDR3: CSVVGNEQFF. The CDR3 DNA reads TGCAGCGTTGTAGGGAATGAGCAGTTCTTC. The rearrangement uses TRBV29-1 and TRBJ2-1; D remains ambiguous. Germline V gene data show CDR1 as SQVTM and CDR2 as ANQGSEA. V gave up 4 bases and J gave up 7 bases, with 5 bases separating them. CDR3 length: 10 amino acids.

This clone came up a few times. This chain uses TRBV13 with TRBJ2-7; TRBD2 matches at 11 bases. CDR1 is PRHDT, CDR2 FYEKMQ, per germline (reference sequence). CDR3 length: 19 residues. After removal of 5 bases from V and 0 bases from J, the junction contained 15 bases not matched to a gene. CDR3 in DNA: TGTGCCAGCAGCCCCTCAGGTAGCGGGGGGGCCTTCTCCTCCTACGAGCAGTACTTC. Amino acid sequence: CASSPSGSGGAFSSYEQYF.

This clone was recorded a few times. The chain combines TRBV29-1 with TRBJ2-1, with TRBD2 matching 9 bases. The V and J ends lost 3 bases and 2 bases, in that order; junction bases with no gene match: 5. This CDR3 comprises 15 residues. Germline CDR1 and CDR2: SQVTM and ANQGSEA. The CDR3 sequence is CSVDSGGGAYNEQFF. CDR3 nucleotide sequence: TGCAGCGTTGATAGCGGCGGGGGGGCCTACAATGAGCAGTTCTTC.

The rearrangement links TRBV9 to TRBJ1-6; possibly TRBD1 for D (5 bases). V shed 2 bases and J shed 9 bases, with 18 bases lying between them. Germline loops: CDR1 SGDLS, CDR2 YYNGEE. The CDR3 spans 16 residues. The CDR3 DNA reads as TGTGCCAGCAGCGTCAATGGAGGGCTTGGGGCTTCACCCCTCCACTTT. It is translated as CASSVNGGLGASPLHF. The variable domain in full, completed from reference TRBV9 and TRBJ1-6, reads DSGVTQTPKHLITATGQRVTLRCSPRSGDLSVYWYQQSLDQGLQFLIQYYNGEERAKGNILERFSAQQFPDLHSELNLSSLELGDSALYFCASSVNGGLGASPLHFGNGTRLTVT.

The chain is built from TRBV29-1 and TRBJ2-6, with D perhaps TRBD2 (5 bases). CDR3 length: 13 amino acids. V gave up 6 bases and J gave up 3 bases, with 9 bases separating them. Germline values: CDR1 SQVTM, CDR2 ANQGSEA. CDR3 amino acids: CSVRAVGANVLTF. As DNA, the CDR3 is TGCAGCGTGAGGGCAGTTGGGGCCAACGTCCTGACTTTC. The whole variable domain, remainder taken from reference TRBV29-1 and TRBJ2-6, is SAVISQKPSRDICQRGTSLTIQCQVDSQVTMMFWYRQQPGQSLTLIATANQGSEATYESGFVIDKFPISRPNLTFSTLTVSNMSPEDSSIYLCSVRAVGANVLTFGAGSRLTVL.

As to this clone: Other DNA variants within this sample encode the same CDR3. CDR3 in amino acids: CASSFLGSNQPQHF. For the CDR3, the DNA is TGTGCCAGCAGTTTTTTAGGGAGCAATCAGCCCCAGCATTTT. This chain connects TRBV27 to TRBJ1-5, with no clear D. CDR1 MNHEY and CDR2 SMNVEV come from the germline V gene (reference sequence). The CDR3 has 14 amino acids. Trimming shortened V by 3 bases and J by 1 base, and 7 bases separated the two germline ends.

This clone was counted a few times. The genes are TRBV29-1 and TRBJ2-7; D tentatively reads TRBD1 or TRBD2 (5 bases each). There are 12 residues in the CDR3. CDR1 and CDR2 from the germline V gene are SQVTM and ANQGSEA. Trimming left V 3 bases short and J 6 bases short, with 12 bases between. The CDR3 here is CSVEGTVGEQYF. CDR3 DNA: TGCAGCGTTGAGGGGACGGTGGGCGAGCAGTACTTC.

V gene TRBV5-6 combines with J gene TRBJ2-7; 8 bases are shared with TRBD1. This CDR3 is 14 amino acids long. Germline V CDR1 and CDR2: SGHDT, YYEEEE. The ends lost 0 bases at V and 7 bases at J; junction bases unmatched: 6. The chain's CDR3 is CASSLAARGHEQYF. CDR3 bases: TGTGCCAGCAGCTTGGCGGCCAGGGGGCATGAGCAGTACTTC.

The chain combines TRBV29-1 with TRBJ2-3, with D possibly TRBD2 on 5 matching bases. The CDR3 length is 13 residues. CDR1 SQVTM and CDR2 ANQGSEA come from the germline V gene. V gave up 0 bases and J gave up 6 bases, with 10 bases separating them. CDR3 nucleotides: TGCAGCGTTGAAGAGGGTCGGGGTGATACGCAGTATTTT. Amino acids: CSVEEGRGDTQYF.

The chain employs TRBV5-6 and TRBJ1-2; D possibly corresponds to TRBD1 (6 bases). Trimming cost V 5 bases and J 4 bases, with 12 bases left between them. This CDR3 has 13 residues. Germline CDR1 and CDR2: SGHDT and YYEEEE. Written as DNA, the CDR3 is TGTGCCAGCAGAGTTCAGGGGCTCTATGGCTACACCTTC. Translating gives CASRVQGLYGYTF. The whole variable domain, remainder taken from reference TRBV5-6 and TRBJ1-2, is DAGVTQSPTHLIKTRGQQVTLRCSPKSGHDTVSWYQQALGQGPQFIFQYYEEEERQRGNFPDRFSGHQFPNYSSELNVNALLLGDSALYLCASRVQGLYGYTFGSGTRLTVV.

This clone appeared a few times. V is TRBV5-6 and J is TRBJ2-7; tentative D call: TRBD2 (5 bases). This CDR3 contains 13 residues. The germline gives CDR1 SGHDT, CDR2 YYEEEE. The V and J ends lost 0 bases and 3 bases respectively, with 7 bases between them. CDR3 sequence reads: CASSLATNYEQYF. The CDR3 nucleotides are TGTGCCAGCAGCTTGGCGACTAACTACGAGCAGTACTTC.

This clone was recorded a few times. The chain combines TRBV7-3 with TRBJ2-1, with 13 bases identical to TRBD2. The CDR3 loop spans 18 amino acids. In germline, CDR1 is SGHTA, CDR2 FQGTGA. J gave up 3 bases and V 4 bases, and 9 bases lay outside the gene matches. The CDR3 region has the DNA TGTGCCAGCAGCTACGACCCAGGACTAGCGGGGGTCTACAATGAGCAGTTCTTC. Protein: CASSYDPGLAGVYNEQFF.

The V gene is TRBV29-1, the J gene TRBJ2-3; 15 bases align to TRBD2. The germline V gene encodes CDR1 SQVTM and CDR2 ANQGSEA. This CDR3 has 18 amino acids. The V segment lost 3 bases and the J segment 0 bases; nucleotides outside the gene matches: 7. DNA for the CDR3: TGCAGCGTTGACGGAACGGGACTAGCGGGGGGAAGCACAGATACGCAGTATTTT. Translation: CSVDGTGLAGGSTDTQYF.

V is TRBV7-9 and J is TRBJ2-7; D tentatively fits TRBD1 or TRBD2 (6 bases each). V lost 4 bases, J lost 3 bases, and 16 bases lay in between. The CDR3 spans 15 residues. Looked up from germline, CDR1 is SEHNR and CDR2 is FQNEAQ (reference sequence). CDR3 amino acids: CASSSSTGRHYEQYF. The CDR3 DNA is TGTGCCAGCAGCTCCTCAACAGGGAGGCACTACGAGCAGTACTTC.

This chain connects TRBV5-1 to TRBJ2-6, with 7 bases identical to TRBD1. Germline CDR1 is SGHRS and CDR2 is YFSETQ. The trim removed 5 bases at V and 1 base at J, leaving 12 bases unmatched. This CDR3 contains 18 residues. The CDR3 DNA sequence: TGCGCCAGCAGATTGCTGACAGGGAGTTTTTCTGGGGCCAACGTCCTGACTTTC. It yields the protein CASRLLTGSFSGANVLTF.

This rearrangement joins TRBV2 to TRBJ1-3, with no clear D. Per the germline V gene, CDR1 is SNHLY and CDR2 is FYNNEI. Deletions cut 8 bases from V and 0 bases from J, with 5 bases between. The CDR3 is made up of 12 amino acids. The CDR3 region is CASAVSGNTIYF. CDR3 nucleotides: TGTGCCAGCGCGGTCTCTGGAAACACCATATATTTT.

The chain uses TRBV13 and TRBJ2-7; D possibly uses TRBD1 or TRBD2 (5 bases each). V lost 3 bases and J 5 bases, leaving 8 bases between the germline ends. Per the germline V gene, CDR1 is PRHDT and CDR2 is FYEKMQ (reference sequence). CDR3 length: 12 amino acids. In DNA, the CDR3 is TGTGCCAGCAGCTTGGGGACGCACGAGCAGTACTTC. This translates into CASSLGTHEQYF.